This TCR beta chain was identified in a study of shared clonotypes between healthy human individuals. This table comes from immunoSEQ multiplex PCR, and its TCRdb copy is limited to in-frame clones, with some not included. The repertoire holds roughly 2,000,000 clones, with 90% to 95% as singletons. In the naive CD8 group, cells lacked CD45RO and were positively selected for CCR7, so terminally differentiated effector memory CD45RA+ cells were left out. A word on this clone: Other DNA sequences from this sample encode an identical CDR3 as well.

This sequence was found in a man aged 18-30 years in good health. Some clones in this sample may be carry-over from other donors' samples. What was sequenced was naive CD8+ T cells from PBMCs.

CDR3 nucleotide sequence: TGTGCCAGCAGTTTAATCAGCAATCAGCCCCAGCATTTT. This codes for CASSLISNQPQHF. The V gene is TRBV27, the J gene TRBJ1-5; no reliable D call. V gave up 2 bases and J gave up 1 base, with 3 bases separating them. Per the germline V gene, CDR1 is MNHEY and CDR2 is SMNVEV (reference sequence). This CDR3 region has 13 residues.